The next 9 T cell receptor beta chains were all read from a single sample in a study of shared clonotypes between healthy human individuals. Some clones are missing from TCRdb's copy, which holds only in-frame ones; the method was immunoSEQ multiplex PCR. This table holds 2,500,000 or so clones, around nine tenths found once. Sequences were obtained from naive CD4+ T cells sorted from blood. Subset: CD45RA+ positively selected. Receptor source: a man aged 18 to 30 in good health.

The gene calls are TRBV10-1 and TRBJ2-3; 9 bases agree with TRBD1. CDR1 and CDR2 from the germline V gene are WNHNN and SYGVQD (reference sequence). This CDR3 spans 13 amino acids. V was clipped by 2 bases and J by 9 bases; unmatched bases: 3. CDR3 DNA: TGCGCCAGCAGTGAGGGACAGGGGTTGACGCAGTATTTT. It specifies CASSEGQGLTQYF.

As concerns this clone: Other DNA sequences from this sample encode an identical CDR3 as well. DNA for the CDR3: TGTGCCAGCAGCTTAAGCCTAGAGCAGTTCTTC. Its protein product is CASSLSLEQFF. V gene TRBV7-2 combines with J gene TRBJ2-1; D gene unclear. Trimming removed 2 bases from V and 10 bases from J, with 6 bases in between. Germline V lookup: CDR1 SGHTA, CDR2 FQGNSA. The CDR3 is made up of 11 amino acids.

Details on this clone: Other nucleotide sequences in the sample specify the same CDR3. The chain has TRBV18 and TRBJ1-2; 8 bases agree with TRBD1. The CDR3 loop spans 13 amino acids. Germline values: CDR1 KGHSH, CDR2 LQKENI. With 3 bases clipped from V and 7 bases from J, the junction kept 4 bases outside the gene matches. The CDR3 nucleotides are TGTGCCAGCTCACCTACAGGGGGTTCTGGCTACACCTTC. Translation: CASSPTGGSGYTF. Combining the CDR3 with reference TRBV18 and TRBJ1-2 gives the whole variable domain NAGVMQNPRHLVRRRGQEARLRCSPMKGHSHVYWYRQLPEEGLKFMVYLQKENIIDESGMPKERFSAEFPKEGPSILRIQQVVRGDSAAYFCASSPTGGSGYTFGSGTRLTVV.

Of note for this clone: Other DNA sequences from this sample encode an identical CDR3 as well. The chain uses TRBV5-4 and TRBJ2-7, with 10 bases fitting TRBD1. The V segment lost 4 bases and the J segment 7 bases; nucleotides outside the gene matches: 2. Germline V gives CDR1 SGHNT, CDR2 YYREEE (reference sequence). This CDR3 is built from 12 residues. The CDR3 nucleotides read TGTGCCAGCAGCCGGACAGGGGGTGAGCAGTACTTC. Its protein is CASSRTGGEQYF.

The gene calls are TRBV29-1 and TRBJ1-1; 7 bases line up with TRBD1. The trim removed 1 base at V and 1 base at J, leaving 3 bases unmatched. The CDR3 runs 14 residues. Germline lookup yields CDR1 SQVTM and CDR2 ANQGSEA. Here the CDR3 reads CSVEVGTANTEAFF. The CDR3 DNA sequence: TGCAGCGTTGAAGTAGGGACAGCGAACACTGAAGCTTTCTTT.

V is TRBV6-5 and J is TRBJ2-6; TRBD1 or TRBD2 may be the D gene (5 bases each). V was cut by 0 bases and J by 3 bases, with 9 bases left in between. The CDR3 runs 16 residues. Germline lookup yields CDR1 MNHEY and CDR2 SVGAGI. As DNA, the CDR3 is TGTGCCAGCAGTTACTCGAGGGGCTTTGGGGCCAACGTCCTGACTTTC. Translation: CASSYSRGFGANVLTF.

The CDR3 DNA sequence: TGTGCCAGCAGCTCCTTCGCTCCAGGGATTAACTATGGCTACACCTTC. Translating gives CASSSFAPGINYGYTF. This chain joins TRBV7-8 and TRBJ1-2; a possible D gene is TRBD1 (5 bases). There are 16 residues in the CDR3. CDR1 and CDR2 from the germline V gene are SGHVS and FQNEAQ. V gave up 4 bases and J gave up 1 base, with 16 bases separating them.

On this clone itself: Other nucleotide sequences from this sample produce the same CDR3. The chain employs TRBV7-2 and TRBJ2-2; D uncertain. V lost 3 bases, J lost 3 bases, and 2 bases lay in between. CDR3 size: 12 residues. The germline V gene has CDR1 SGHTA and CDR2 FQGNSA. This chain's CDR3 is CASSFYTGELFF. In DNA, the CDR3 is TGTGCCAGCAGCTTTTACACCGGGGAGCTGTTTTTT.

The V call is TRBV5-6, the J call TRBJ1-4; possible D gene TRBD1, 5 bases. CDR1 is SGHDT and CDR2 is YYEEEE in the germline V gene. CDR3 length: 14 amino acids. The germline V and J ends were trimmed by 1 base and 3 bases, with 7 bases remaining between them. The CDR3 region is CASSLWGANEKLFF. CDR3 DNA: TGTGCCAGCAGCTTGTGGGGGGCTAATGAAAAACTGTTTTTT.